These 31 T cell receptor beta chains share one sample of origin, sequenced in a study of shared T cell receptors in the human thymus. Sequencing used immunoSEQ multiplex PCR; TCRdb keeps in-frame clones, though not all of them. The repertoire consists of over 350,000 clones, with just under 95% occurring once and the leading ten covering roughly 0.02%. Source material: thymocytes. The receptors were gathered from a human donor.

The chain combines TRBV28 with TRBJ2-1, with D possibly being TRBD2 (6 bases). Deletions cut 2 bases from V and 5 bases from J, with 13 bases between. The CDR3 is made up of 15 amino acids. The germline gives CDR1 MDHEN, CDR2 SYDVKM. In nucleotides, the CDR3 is TGTGCCAGCAGTTTAGATATAGCGGAAGACAATGAGCAGTTCTTC. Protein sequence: CASSLDIAEDNEQFF. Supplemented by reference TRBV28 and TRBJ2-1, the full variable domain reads DVKVTQSSRYLVKRTGEKVFLECVQDMDHENMFWYRQDPGLGLRLIYFSYDVKMKEKGDIPEGYSVSREKKERFSLILESASTNQTSMYLCASSLDIAEDNEQFFGPGTRLTVL.

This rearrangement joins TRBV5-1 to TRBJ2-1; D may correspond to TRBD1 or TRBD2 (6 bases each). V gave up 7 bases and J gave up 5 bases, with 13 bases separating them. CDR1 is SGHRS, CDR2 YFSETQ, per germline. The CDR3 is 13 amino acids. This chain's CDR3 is CASEGGGDNEQFF. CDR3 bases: TGCGCCAGCGAGGGGGGCGGGGACAATGAGCAGTTCTTC.

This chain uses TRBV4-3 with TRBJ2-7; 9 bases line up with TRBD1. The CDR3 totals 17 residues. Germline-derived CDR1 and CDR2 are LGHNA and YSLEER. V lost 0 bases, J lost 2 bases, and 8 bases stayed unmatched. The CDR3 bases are TGCGCCAGCAGCCAAGATGGAATGGGACAGGGCACCTACGAGCAGTACTTC. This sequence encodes CASSQDGMGQGTYEQYF.

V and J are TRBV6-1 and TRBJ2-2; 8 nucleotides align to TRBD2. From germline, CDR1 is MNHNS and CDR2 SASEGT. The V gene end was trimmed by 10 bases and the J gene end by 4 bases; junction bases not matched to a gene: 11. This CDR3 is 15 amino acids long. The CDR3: CATPRGGCGTGELFF. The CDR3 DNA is TGTGCCACCCCACGGGGGGGTTGCGGCACCGGGGAGCTGTTTTTT.

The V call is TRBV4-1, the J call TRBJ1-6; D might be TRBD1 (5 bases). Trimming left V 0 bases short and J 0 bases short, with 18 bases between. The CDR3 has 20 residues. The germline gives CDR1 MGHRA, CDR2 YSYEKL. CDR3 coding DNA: TGCGCCAGCAGCCAAGAGGGGGTACCGAATACGAGCTCCTATAATTCACCCCTCCACTTT. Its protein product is CASSQEGVPNTSSYNSPLHF.

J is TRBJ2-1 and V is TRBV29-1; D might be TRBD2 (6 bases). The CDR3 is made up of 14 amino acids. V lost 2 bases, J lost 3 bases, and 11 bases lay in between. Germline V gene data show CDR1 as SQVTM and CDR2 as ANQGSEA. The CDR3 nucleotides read TGCAGCGTTGAAACCGGGAGATACTACAATGAGCAGTTCTTC. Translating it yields CSVETGRYYNEQFF.

CDR3 sequence: CASSHSSASYNEQFF. CDR3 sequence (DNA): TGTGCCAGCAGCCATTCTAGCGCGTCCTACAATGAGCAGTTCTTC. The chain employs TRBV7-3 and TRBJ2-1, with TRBD2 as a possible D gene (6 bases). Germline CDR1 SGHTA, CDR2 FQGTGA. V was shortened by 5 bases and J by 1 base, with 12 bases between the two germline ends. The CDR3 extends over 15 amino acids. Full variable domain (outside the CDR3, taken from reference TRBV7-3 and TRBJ2-1): GAGVSQTPSNKVTEKGKYVELRCDPISGHTALYWYRQSLGQGPEFLIYFQGTGAADDSGLPNDRFFAVRPEGSVSTLKIQRTERGDSAVYLCASSHSSASYNEQFFGPGTRLTVL.

In nucleotides, the CDR3 is TGTGCCGGCCCTCTTGCTGAGCAGTTCTTC. This codes for CAGPLAEQFF. The V gene is TRBV6-5, the J gene TRBJ2-1, with D hard to call. V lost 11 bases, J lost 9 bases, and 11 bases lay in between. The CDR3 is 10 residues long. CDR1 and CDR2 from the germline V gene are MNHEY and SVGAGI.

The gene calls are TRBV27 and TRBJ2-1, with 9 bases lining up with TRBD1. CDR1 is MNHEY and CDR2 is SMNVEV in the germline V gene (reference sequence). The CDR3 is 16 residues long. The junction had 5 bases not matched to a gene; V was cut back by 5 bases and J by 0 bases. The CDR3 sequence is CASSTETGGSYNEQFF. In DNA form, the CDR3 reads TGTGCCAGCAGTACCGAGACAGGGGGCTCCTACAATGAGCAGTTCTTC.

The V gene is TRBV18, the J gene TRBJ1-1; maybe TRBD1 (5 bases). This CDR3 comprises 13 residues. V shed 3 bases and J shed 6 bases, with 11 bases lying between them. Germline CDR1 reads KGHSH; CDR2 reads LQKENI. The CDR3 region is CASSPAGGAEAFF. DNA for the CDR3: TGTGCCAGCTCACCGGCGGGGGGGGCTGAAGCTTTCTTT.

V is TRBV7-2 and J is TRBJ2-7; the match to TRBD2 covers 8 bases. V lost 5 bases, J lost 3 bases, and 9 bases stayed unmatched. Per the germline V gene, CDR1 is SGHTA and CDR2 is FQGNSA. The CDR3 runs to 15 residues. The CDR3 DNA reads TGTGCCAGCAGCACACACCCGGGGGGGAACTACGAGCAGTACTTC. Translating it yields CASSTHPGGNYEQYF.

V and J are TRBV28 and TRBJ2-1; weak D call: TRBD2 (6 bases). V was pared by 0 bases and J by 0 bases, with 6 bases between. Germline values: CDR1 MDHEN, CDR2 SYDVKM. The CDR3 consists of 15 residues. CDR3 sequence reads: CASSLWEGSYNEQFF. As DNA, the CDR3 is TGTGCCAGCAGTTTATGGGAGGGCTCCTACAATGAGCAGTTCTTC.

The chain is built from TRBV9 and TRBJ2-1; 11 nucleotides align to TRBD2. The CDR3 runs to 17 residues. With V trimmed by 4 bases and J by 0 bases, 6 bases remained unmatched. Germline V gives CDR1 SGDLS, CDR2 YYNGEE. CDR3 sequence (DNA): TGTGCCAGCAGCAATGGGACTAGCGGTTGCTCCTACAATGAGCAGTTCTTC. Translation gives CASSNGTSGCSYNEQFF.

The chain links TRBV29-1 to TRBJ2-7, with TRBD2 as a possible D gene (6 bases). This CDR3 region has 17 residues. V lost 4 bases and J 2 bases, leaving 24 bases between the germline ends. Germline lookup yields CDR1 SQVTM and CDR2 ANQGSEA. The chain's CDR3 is CSVGLHWEAPNPYEQYF. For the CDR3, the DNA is TGCAGCGTTGGACTACACTGGGAGGCCCCAAACCCCTACGAGCAGTACTTC.

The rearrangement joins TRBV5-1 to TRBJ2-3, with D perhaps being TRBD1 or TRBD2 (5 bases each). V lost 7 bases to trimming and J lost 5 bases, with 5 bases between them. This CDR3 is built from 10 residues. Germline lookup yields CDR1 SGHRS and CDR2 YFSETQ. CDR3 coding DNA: TGCGCCAGCGGGGGAGATACGCAGTATTTT. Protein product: CASGGDTQYF.

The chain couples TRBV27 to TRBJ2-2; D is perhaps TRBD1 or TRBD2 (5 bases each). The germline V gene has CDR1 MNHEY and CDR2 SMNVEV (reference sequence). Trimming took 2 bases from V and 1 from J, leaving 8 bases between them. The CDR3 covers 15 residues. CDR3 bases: TGTGCCAGCAGTTTAACGGGGCGGAACACCGGGGAGCTGTTTTTT. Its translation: CASSLTGRNTGELFF.

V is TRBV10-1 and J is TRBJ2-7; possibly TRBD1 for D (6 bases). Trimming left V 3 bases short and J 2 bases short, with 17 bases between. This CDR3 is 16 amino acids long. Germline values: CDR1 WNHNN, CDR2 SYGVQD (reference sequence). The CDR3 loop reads CASSEQGHPGTYEQYF. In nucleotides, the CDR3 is TGCGCCAGCAGTGAACAGGGACACCCGGGTACCTACGAGCAGTACTTC.

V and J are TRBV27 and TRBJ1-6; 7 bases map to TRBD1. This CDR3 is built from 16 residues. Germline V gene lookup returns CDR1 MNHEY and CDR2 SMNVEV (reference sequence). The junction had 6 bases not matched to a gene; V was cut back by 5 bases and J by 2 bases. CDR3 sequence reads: CASSNRGAPYNSPLHF. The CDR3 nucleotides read TGTGCCAGCAGTAACAGGGGAGCCCCCTATAATTCACCCCTCCACTTT.

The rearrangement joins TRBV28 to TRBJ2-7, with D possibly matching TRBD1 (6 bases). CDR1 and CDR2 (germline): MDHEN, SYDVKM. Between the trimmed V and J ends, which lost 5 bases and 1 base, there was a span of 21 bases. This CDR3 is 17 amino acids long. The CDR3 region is CASSTDRTIRESYEQYF. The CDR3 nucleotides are TGTGCCAGCAGTACTGACAGGACCATTCGCGAGTCCTACGAGCAGTACTTC.

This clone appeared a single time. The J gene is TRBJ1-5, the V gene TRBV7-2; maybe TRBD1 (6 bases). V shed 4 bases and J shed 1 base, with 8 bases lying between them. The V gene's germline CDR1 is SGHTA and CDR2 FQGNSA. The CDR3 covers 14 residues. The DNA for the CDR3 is TGTGCCAGCAGCTCAAGGGGGAGCAATCAGCCCCAGCATTTT. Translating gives CASSSRGSNQPQHF.

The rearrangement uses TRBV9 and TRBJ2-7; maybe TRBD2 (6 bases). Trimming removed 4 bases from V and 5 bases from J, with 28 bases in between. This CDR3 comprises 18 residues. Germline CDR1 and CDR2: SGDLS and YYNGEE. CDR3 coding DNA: TGTGCCAGCAGCCCATCTCGGGGAGGCCGAGTGGAGAGAAACGAGCAGTACTTC. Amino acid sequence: CASSPSRGGRVERNEQYF. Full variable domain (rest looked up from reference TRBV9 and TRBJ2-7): DSGVTQTPKHLITATGQRVTLRCSPRSGDLSVYWYQQSLDQGLQFLIQYYNGEERAKGNILERFSAQQFPDLHSELNLSSLELGDSALYFCASSPSRGGRVERNEQYFGPGTRLTVT.

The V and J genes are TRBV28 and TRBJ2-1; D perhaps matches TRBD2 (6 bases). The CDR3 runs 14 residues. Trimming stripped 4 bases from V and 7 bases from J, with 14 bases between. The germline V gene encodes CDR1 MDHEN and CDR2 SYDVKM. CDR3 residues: CASSSPSEENEQFF. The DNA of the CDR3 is TGTGCCAGCAGTTCGCCTAGCGAGGAGAATGAGCAGTTCTTC. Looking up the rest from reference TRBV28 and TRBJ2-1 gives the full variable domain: DVKVTQSSRYLVKRTGEKVFLECVQDMDHENMFWYRQDPGLGLRLIYFSYDVKMKEKGDIPEGYSVSREKKERFSLILESASTNQTSMYLCASSSPSEENEQFFGPGTRLTVL.

The CDR3 region has the DNA TGTGCCAGCAGCCAAGACCCTAGCGGCTACACCGGGGAGCTGTTTTTT. This codes for CASSQDPSGYTGELFF. The J gene is TRBJ2-2, the V gene TRBV4-2; TRBD2 matches at 7 bases. This CDR3 has 16 amino acids. Germline CDR1 is LGHNA and CDR2 is YNFKEQ. V shed 0 bases, J shed 3 bases, and the junction held 4 bases outside the gene matches.

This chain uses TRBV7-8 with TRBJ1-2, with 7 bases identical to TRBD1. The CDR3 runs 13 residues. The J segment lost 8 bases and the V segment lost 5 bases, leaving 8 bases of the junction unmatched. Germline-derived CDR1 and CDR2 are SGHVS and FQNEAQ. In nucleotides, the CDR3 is TGTGCCAGCAGCGTTCCCACAGGGGAGGGCTACACCTTC. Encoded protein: CASSVPTGEGYTF. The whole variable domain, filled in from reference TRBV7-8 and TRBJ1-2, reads GAGVSQSPRYKVAKRGQDVALRCDPISGHVSLFWYQQALGQGPEFLTYFQNEAQLDKSGLPSDRFFAERPEGSVSTLKIQRTQQEDSAVYLCASSVPTGEGYTFGSGTRLTVV.

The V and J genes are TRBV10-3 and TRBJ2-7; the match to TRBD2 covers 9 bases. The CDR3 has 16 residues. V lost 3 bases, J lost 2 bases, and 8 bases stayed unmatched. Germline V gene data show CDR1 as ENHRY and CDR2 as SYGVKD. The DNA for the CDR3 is TGTGCCATCAGTGACTCTCCTAGCGGGACGCCCTACGAGCAGTACTTC. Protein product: CAISDSPSGTPYEQYF.

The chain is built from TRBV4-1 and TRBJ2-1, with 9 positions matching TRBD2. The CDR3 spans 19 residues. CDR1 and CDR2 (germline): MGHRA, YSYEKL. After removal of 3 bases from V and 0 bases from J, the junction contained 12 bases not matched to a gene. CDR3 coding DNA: TGCGCCAGCAGCCACGTTAAGGGAGCGGGGGGCAGCTCCTACAATGAGCAGTTCTTC. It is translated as CASSHVKGAGGSSYNEQFF.

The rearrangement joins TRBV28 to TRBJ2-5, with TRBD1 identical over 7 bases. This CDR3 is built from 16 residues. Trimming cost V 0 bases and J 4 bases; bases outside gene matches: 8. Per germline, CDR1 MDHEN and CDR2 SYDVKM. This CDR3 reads CASSLWTGWVGETQYF. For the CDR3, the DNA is TGTGCCAGCAGTTTATGGACAGGGTGGGTTGGAGAGACCCAGTACTTC.

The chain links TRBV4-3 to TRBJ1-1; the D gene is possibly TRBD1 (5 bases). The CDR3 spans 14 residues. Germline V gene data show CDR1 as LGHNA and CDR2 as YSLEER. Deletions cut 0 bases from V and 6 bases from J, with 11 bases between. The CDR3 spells CASSQDAGGAEAFF. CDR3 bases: TGCGCCAGCAGCCAAGACGCGGGGGGAGCTGAAGCTTTCTTT.

The DNA for the CDR3 is TGTGCCAGCAGCCCACGGCGAGACAGGGGAATTTGGGAGCAGTACTTC. Translated, it gives CASSPRRDRGIWEQYF. The chain couples TRBV14 to TRBJ2-7; TRBD1 matches 8 bases. With 4 bases clipped from V and 7 bases from J, the junction kept 15 bases outside the gene matches. This CDR3 is 16 amino acids long. In germline, CDR1 is SGHDN, CDR2 FVKESK.

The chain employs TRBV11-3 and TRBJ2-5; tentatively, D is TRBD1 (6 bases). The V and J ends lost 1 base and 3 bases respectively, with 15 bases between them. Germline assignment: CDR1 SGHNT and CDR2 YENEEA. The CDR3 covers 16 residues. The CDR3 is CASSLVGRGQKETQYF. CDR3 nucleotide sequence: TGTGCCAGCAGCTTAGTGGGCAGGGGCCAAAAAGAGACCCAGTACTTC.

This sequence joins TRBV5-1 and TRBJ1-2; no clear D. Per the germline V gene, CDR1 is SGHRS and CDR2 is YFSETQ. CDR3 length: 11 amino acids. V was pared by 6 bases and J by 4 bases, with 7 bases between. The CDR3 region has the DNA TGCGCCAGCACCCCATTCTATGGCTACACCTTC. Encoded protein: CASTPFYGYTF. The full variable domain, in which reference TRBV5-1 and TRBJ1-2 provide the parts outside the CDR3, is KAGVTQTPRYLIKTRGQQVTLSCSPISGHRSVSWYQQTPGQGLQFLFEYFSETQRNKGNFPGRFSGRQFSNSRSEMNVSTLELGDSALYLCASTPFYGYTFGSGTRLTVV.